Listed here are 18 T cell receptor beta chains from one sample, sequenced in a study of blood T cell repertoires in COVID-19 (TCRdb year 2020). The receptor library was made with the immunoSEQ multiplex PCR assay. TCRdb took over this immuneACCESS table, retaining in-frame rearrangements with V and J assigned. Such tables are incomplete; in checked studies, under half of the missing clones stem from an unresolved V gene, and the remainder is unexplained. Present in this sample are 200,000 to 250,000 clones, roughly nine tenths of which were seen just once. The ten largest clones take up 1.9% of the sample. The sample consisted of peripheral blood. Receptors were obtained from a man aged 40-49 years with active or convalescent COVID-19.

CDR3 nucleotides: TGTGCCAGCAGCGTAGTCCCCCAGGGGGCAAGTACTGAAGCTTTCTTT. Its protein is CASSVVPQGASTEAFF. The chain recombines TRBV9 with TRBJ1-1; TRBD1 aligns across 8 bases. This CDR3 has 16 residues. Unmatched junction bases numbered 9, after V lost 0 bases and J lost 5 bases. Germline CDR1 is SGDLS and CDR2 is YYNGEE.

The rearrangement uses TRBV3-1 (or the pseudogene TRBV3-2) and TRBJ1-3; 7 bases are shared with TRBD1. The CDR3 has 16 residues. Germline CDR1 LGHDT, CDR2 YNNKEL (reference sequence). Germline trimming cut 3 bases from V and 1 base from J; bases unmatched to any gene: 6. The CDR3 protein is CASSQRRTGSGNTIYF. In DNA form, the CDR3 reads TGTGCCAGCAGCCAGCGGCGGACAGGATCTGGAAACACCATATATTTT.

The chain recombines TRBV15 with TRBJ2-1; 9 bases line up with TRBD1. The CDR3 length is 14 residues. CDR1 is LNHNV and CDR2 is YYDKDF in the germline V gene (reference sequence). The J segment lost 5 bases and the V segment lost 2 bases, leaving 1 base of the junction unmatched. The CDR3 DNA reads as TGTGCCACCAGCAGAAGGACAGGGGACAATGAGCAGTTCTTC. Amino acid sequence: CATSRRTGDNEQFF.

V and J are TRBV30 and TRBJ1-6, with a weak D call TRBD1 (6 bases). From germline, CDR1 is GTSNPN and CDR2 SVGIG (reference sequence). The V end was cut by 1 base, the J end by 11 bases, with 12 bases between. The CDR3 covers 13 residues. The CDR3 reads CAWSGGPLTPLHF. CDR3 DNA sequence: TGTGCCTGGAGTGGGGGGCCGCTTACACCCCTCCACTTT.

The V gene is TRBV5-1, the J gene TRBJ1-2, with a weak D call TRBD1 (5 bases). Germline assignment: CDR1 SGHRS and CDR2 YFSETQ. V was clipped by 0 bases and J by 4 bases, with 13 bases between them. This CDR3 is 15 amino acids long. The CDR3 reads CASSLEQASLYGYTF. In DNA, the CDR3 is TGCGCCAGCAGCTTGGAACAGGCCTCTCTCTATGGCTACACCTTC.

This clone was seen just once. V is TRBV19 and J is TRBJ2-4; TRBD1 matches 8 bases. CDR1 and CDR2 (germline): LNHDA, SQIVND (reference sequence). V lost 7 bases to trimming and J lost 12 bases; unmatched junction nucleotides: 14. The CDR3 consists of 14 residues. The CDR3 bases are TGTGCCAGTAACTCGGACAGGGACAAGGTTGGTCAGTACTTC. Its translation: CASNSDRDKVGQYF.

This clone was seen more than once but under ten times. The genes are TRBV28 and TRBJ2-5; 9 bases fit TRBD2. V gave up 6 bases and J gave up 6 bases; unmatched junction bases: 8. Germline assignment: CDR1 MDHEN and CDR2 SYDVKM. The CDR3 is 14 amino acids. This CDR3 reads CASRISAGGQTQYF. The CDR3 DNA sequence: TGTGCCAGCAGAATAAGCGCGGGAGGGCAGACCCAGTACTTC.

This sequence joins TRBV7-2 and TRBJ1-6, with TRBD1 as a possible D gene (5 bases). Trimming removed 2 bases at V and 4 bases at J, with 9 bases between. The CDR3 sequence is 15 residues long. Germline V gene sequence: CDR1 SGHTA, CDR2 FQGNSA. The CDR3 nucleotides read TGTGCCAGCAGCTTATTAGGGGCATATAATTCACCCCTCCACTTT. This gives the protein CASSLLGAYNSPLHF.

The chain employs TRBV6-5 and TRBJ1-2; D gene unclear. CDR3 length: 13 amino acids. Trimming cost V 5 bases and J 8 bases, with 15 bases left between them. CDR1 and CDR2 from the germline V gene are MNHEY and SVGAGI. The chain's CDR3 is CASSRGRTYGYTF. Here the CDR3 DNA reads TGTGCCAGCAGTCGTGGACGGACTTACGGCTACACCTTC.

Concerning this clone itself: This CDR3 is also generated by other DNA sequences in the sample. This chain uses TRBV30 with TRBJ1-1; D is undetermined. This CDR3 has 11 residues. Germline CDR1 GTSNPN, CDR2 SVGIG (reference sequence). The V end lost 4 bases, the J end lost 0 bases, and 3 bases lay between the germline ends. In DNA, the CDR3 is TGTGCCTGGACTTTGAACACTGAAGCTTTCTTT. Residues: CAWTLNTEAFF.

The rearrangement uses TRBV5-1 and TRBJ1-1, with 8 nucleotides matching TRBD1. V shed 4 bases and J 3 bases; nucleotides not matched to a gene: 8. The CDR3 consists of 15 residues. Germline CDR1 and CDR2: SGHRS and YFSETQ. This CDR3 is CASSQGVTGDTEAFF. CDR3 nucleotides: TGCGCCAGCAGCCAGGGGGTGACAGGGGACACTGAAGCTTTCTTT.

The genes are TRBV13 and TRBJ1-1; unclear D gene. CDR1 and CDR2 from the germline V gene are PRHDT and FYEKMQ (reference sequence). This CDR3 has 13 residues. V shed 4 bases and J shed 0 bases, with 6 bases lying between them. CDR3 bases: TGTGCCAGCAGCTCGAACATGAACACTGAAGCTTTCTTT. This codes for CASSSNMNTEAFF. Full variable domain (remainder filled in from reference TRBV13 and TRBJ1-1): AAGVIQSPRHLIKEKRETATLKCYPIPRHDTVYWYQQGPGQDPQFLISFYEKMQSDKGSIPDRFSAQQFSDYHSELNMSSLELGDSALYFCASSSNMNTEAFFGQGTRLTVV.

The rearrangement links TRBV27 to TRBJ1-2; D may be TRBD1 (6 bases). Trimming took 5 bases from V and 8 from J, leaving 18 bases between them. This CDR3 has 14 amino acids. The germline V gene has CDR1 MNHEY and CDR2 SMNVEV (reference sequence). The CDR3 bases are TGTGCCAGCAGTCCCCGAAGGGGGGGCGGGGGCTACACCTTC. Translation: CASSPRRGGGGYTF.

This sequence joins TRBV6-4 and TRBJ2-1; D might be TRBD2 (5 bases). Trimming removed 0 bases at V and 9 bases at J, with 9 bases between. CDR3 size: 13 residues. Germline lookup yields CDR1 MRHNA and CDR2 SNTAGT. The CDR3 protein is CASSDSSEGEQFF. DNA of the CDR3: TGTGCCAGCAGTGACTCGAGTGAGGGTGAGCAGTTCTTC.

The chain combines TRBV28 with TRBJ1-2; D is perhaps TRBD1 (6 bases). Germline assignment: CDR1 MDHEN and CDR2 SYDVKM. The CDR3 spans 14 residues. V was clipped by 3 bases and J by 8 bases, with 16 bases between them. The CDR3 region is CASSLSDRPWGYTF. The CDR3 nucleotides are TGTGCCAGCAGTTTGTCAGACAGGCCCTGGGGCTACACCTTC.

The chain recombines TRBV19 with TRBJ1-5; no definite D call. The CDR3 covers 15 residues. The germline V and J ends were trimmed by 7 bases and 3 bases, with 16 bases remaining between them. The germline gives CDR1 LNHDA, CDR2 SQIVND (reference sequence). As DNA, the CDR3 is TGTGCCAGTATTAATAGCGGAGGTACCAATCAGCCCCAGCATTTT. Its protein product is CASINSGGTNQPQHF.

With respect to this clone: Distinct nucleotide sequences in the sample also encode this CDR3. V is TRBV19 and J is TRBJ1-1; the D gene is possibly TRBD1 (5 bases). CDR1 is LNHDA and CDR2 is SQIVND in the germline V gene (reference sequence). The V gene lost 3 bases and the J gene lost 2 bases, with 10 bases spanning the gap. The CDR3 has 14 residues. As DNA, the CDR3 is TGTGCCAGTAGTATCGGGCAGGGAAACACTGAAGCTTTCTTT. This translates into CASSIGQGNTEAFF.

The chain recombines TRBV5-6 with TRBJ1-5, with D uncertain. V shed 4 bases and J shed 0 bases, with 11 bases lying between them. Looked up from germline, CDR1 is SGHDT and CDR2 is YYEEEE. The CDR3 length is 15 residues. CDR3 coding DNA: TGTGCCAGCAGCCTTGCAGGTAATAGCAATCAGCCCCAGCATTTT. Translated, it gives CASSLAGNSNQPQHF.